The clone carrying this TCR beta chain was observed at least ten times. Its specificity is unknown. With each sample, at least 5.5 micrograms of total RNA were extracted. The germline V gene encodes CDR1 LNHNV and CDR2 YYDKDF (reference sequence). Deletions cut 5 bases from V and 4 bases from J, with 15 bases between. This CDR3 has 15 residues. This specimen comes from a study of blood T cells in healthy people across ages. Study-level results: Diversity estimates drawn from one million T cells were deemed underestimates. Naive and antigen-experienced cells could not be conclusively compared, given unsorted PBMCs. Expanded clonotype changes were possibly confounded by unknown donor CMV status.

A J-beta primer mix and a sample-barcoded 5' primer were used in a second PCR of roughly 6 to 12 cycles. TCRdb reprocessed the 5' RACE reads via MiXCR and lists one record per CDR3 protein. The repertoire holds approximately 290,000 distinct CDR3 sequences, with around 27% as singletons. The receptor was isolated from a woman between 65 and 79 years old in good health. This chain joins TRBV15 and TRBJ2-1, with D perhaps matching TRBD1 (6 bases). The sample comprised blood. The CDR3 reads CATSEGDHHYNEQFF. In DNA, the CDR3 is TGTGCCACCAGCGAGGGGGACCATCATTACAATGAGCAGTTCTTC.